By share, the clone carrying this T cell receptor (gamma chain) counts as medium-sized. The antigen is not known. Other DNA sequences within the sample encode an identical CDR3. Sequences come from RNA converted to cDNA by reverse transcription. The CDR3 regions were amplified by multiplex PCR from V-gene primers to a constant-region primer. TCRdb called clones from the multiplex PCR reads again using CATT. The sample has about 36,000 gamma-chain clones; about 19% are singletons. The sample belongs to a study of Vδ1+ human thymocytes. The CDR3 length is 13 residues. V lost 0 bases to trimming and J lost 6 bases; unmatched junction nucleotides: 1. CDR1 is EGSNGY and CDR2 is YDSYNSKV in the germline V gene. The study, taken as a whole, reports: Highly polyclonal TRG and TRD repertoires with Gaussian CDR3 length distributions appeared in thymus.

This TCR came from a girl under two years old who had congenital heart surgery. The sequencing sample was made of Vdelta1+ gamma-delta thymocytes from the thymus. Subset given: FACS-sorted CD3+ TCRalphabeta- TCRVdelta1+ TCRVdelta2- thymocytes. The chain couples TRGV2 to TRGJP2. DNA of the CDR3: TGTGCCACCTGGGACGGGCGTGATTGGATCAAGACGTTT. Translated: CATWDGRDWIKTF.